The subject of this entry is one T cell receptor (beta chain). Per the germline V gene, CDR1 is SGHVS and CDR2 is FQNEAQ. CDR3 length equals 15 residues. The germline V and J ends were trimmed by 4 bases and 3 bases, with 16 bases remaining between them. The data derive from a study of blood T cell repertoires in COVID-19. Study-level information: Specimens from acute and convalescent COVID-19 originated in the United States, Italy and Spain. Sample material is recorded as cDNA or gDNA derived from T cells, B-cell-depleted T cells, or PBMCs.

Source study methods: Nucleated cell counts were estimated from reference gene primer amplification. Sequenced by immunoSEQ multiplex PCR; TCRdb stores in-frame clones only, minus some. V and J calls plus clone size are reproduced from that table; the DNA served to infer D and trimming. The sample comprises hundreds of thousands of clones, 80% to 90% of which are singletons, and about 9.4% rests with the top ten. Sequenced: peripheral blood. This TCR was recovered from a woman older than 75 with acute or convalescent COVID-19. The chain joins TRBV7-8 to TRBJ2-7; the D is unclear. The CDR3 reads CASSSGPSSYYEQYF. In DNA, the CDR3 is TGTGCCAGCAGCTCCGGTCCTAGTTCTTACTACGAGCAGTACTTC.